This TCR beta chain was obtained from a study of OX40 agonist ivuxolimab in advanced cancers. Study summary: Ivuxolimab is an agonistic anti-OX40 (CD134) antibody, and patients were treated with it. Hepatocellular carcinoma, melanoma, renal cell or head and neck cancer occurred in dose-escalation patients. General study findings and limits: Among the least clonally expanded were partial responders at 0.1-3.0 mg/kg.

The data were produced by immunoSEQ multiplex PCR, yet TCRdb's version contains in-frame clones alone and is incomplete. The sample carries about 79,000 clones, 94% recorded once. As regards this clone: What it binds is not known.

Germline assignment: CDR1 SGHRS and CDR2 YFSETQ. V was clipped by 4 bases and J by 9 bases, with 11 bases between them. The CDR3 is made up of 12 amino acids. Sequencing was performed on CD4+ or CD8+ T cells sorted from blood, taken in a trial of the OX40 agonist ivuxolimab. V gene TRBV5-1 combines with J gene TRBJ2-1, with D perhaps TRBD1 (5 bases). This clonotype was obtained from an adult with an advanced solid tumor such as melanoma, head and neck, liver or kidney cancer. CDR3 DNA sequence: TGCGCCAGCAGCCCGACAGTGTCTGAGCAGTTCTTC. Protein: CASSPTVSEQFF. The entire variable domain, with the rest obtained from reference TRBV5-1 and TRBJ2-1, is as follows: KAGVTQTPRYLIKTRGQQVTLSCSPISGHRSVSWYQQTPGQGLQFLFEYFSETQRNKGNFPGRFSGRQFSNSRSEMNVSTLELGDSALYLCASSPTVSEQFFGPGTRLTVL.